The 22 T cell receptor beta chains in this list originate from one sample, sequenced in a study of blood T cell repertoires in COVID-19. Profiled with immunoSEQ multiplex PCR; TCRdb holds only in-frame clones, not every one. Of some 340,000 clones in the sample, more than 70% were seen once. Sequenced input: PBMCs or T cells enriched from blood (not recorded which). Every receptor here comes from a woman under 40 who had recovered from COVID-19.

The CDR3 DNA follows: TGTGCCAGCAGCTTAGCTTTAGGGGAGCTGTTTTTT. Translated, it gives CASSLALGELFF. The chain couples TRBV7-9 to TRBJ2-2; D call uncertain. Germline loops: CDR1 SEHNR, CDR2 FQNEAQ (reference sequence). The V and J ends lost 0 bases and 8 bases respectively, with 4 bases between them. The CDR3 runs to 12 residues.

The chain uses TRBV6-5 and TRBJ2-2; 9 bases agree with TRBD2. V trimming: 4 bases; J trimming: 6 bases; junction bases outside the gene matches: 3. Germline CDR1 is MNHEY and CDR2 is SVGAGI. This CDR3 region has 14 residues. The DNA for the CDR3 is TGTGCCAGCAGTTGGGGACTAGCTGCCGGGGAGCTGTTTTTT. This gives the protein CASSWGLAAGELFF.

The J gene is TRBJ1-4, the V gene TRBV5-1, with 8 bases aligning to TRBD1. CDR3 size: 14 residues. In germline, CDR1 is SGHRS, CDR2 YFSETQ. V gave up 4 bases and J gave up 7 bases; unmatched junction bases: 6. The DNA of the CDR3 is TGCGCCAGCAGCCCCAGGGGGCGCGGTGAAAAACTGTTTTTT. It translates to CASSPRGRGEKLFF.

This sequence joins TRBV2 and TRBJ1-4; D not resolved. Per the germline V gene, CDR1 is SNHLY and CDR2 is FYNNEI. This CDR3 comprises 13 residues. V dropped 10 bases and J dropped 8 bases, with 17 bases sitting between them. The CDR3 DNA sequence: TGTGCCACGGCCTTAGGAGGGAAGGAAAAACTGTTTTTT. It encodes CATALGGKEKLFF.

V and J are TRBV12-3 or TRBV12-4 and TRBJ1-1; TRBD1 matches at 7 bases. Trimming cost V 7 bases and J 0 bases; bases outside gene matches: 2. The CDR3 is made up of 13 amino acids. The DNA of the CDR3 is TGTGCCAGCATCGGACAGGTGAACACTGAAGCTTTCTTT. Protein product: CASIGQVNTEAFF.

J is TRBJ2-5 and V is TRBV11-2; perhaps TRBD2 as D (6 bases). V dropped 2 bases and J dropped 1 base, with 11 bases sitting between them. The CDR3 length is 15 residues. Germline V gives CDR1 SGHAT, CDR2 FQNNGV. The chain's CDR3 is CASSLYGGVQETQYF. DNA for the CDR3: TGTGCCAGCAGCTTATACGGCGGGGTCCAAGAGACCCAGTACTTC.

The chain joins TRBV2 to TRBJ2-5, with 8 bases identical to TRBD2. Germline assignment: CDR1 SNHLY and CDR2 FYNNEI. The V segment lost 8 bases and the J segment 9 bases; nucleotides outside the gene matches: 11. The CDR3 runs 13 residues. CDR3 residues: CASSGLVGRPQYF. CDR3 nucleotide sequence: TGTGCCAGCTCGGGACTAGTTGGGAGGCCCCAGTACTTC.

This chain links TRBV5-1 with TRBJ1-4; TRBD1 aligns across 7 bases. In germline, CDR1 is SGHRS, CDR2 YFSETQ. The CDR3 totals 15 residues. Trimming cost V 0 bases and J 7 bases; bases outside gene matches: 6. For the CDR3, the DNA is TGCGCCAGCAGCTTGGTCAGGGCAGGGGGTGAAAAACTGTTTTTT. Amino acids: CASSLVRAGGEKLFF.

V and J are TRBV27 and TRBJ2-7; D gene unclear. Trimming shortened V by 3 bases and J by 3 bases, and 18 bases separated the two germline ends. The CDR3 is 16 amino acids. Germline values: CDR1 MNHEY, CDR2 SMNVEV (reference sequence). The CDR3 spells CASSFSPSTRGYEQYF. CDR3 in DNA: TGTGCCAGCAGTTTCTCCCCTTCTACGAGAGGCTACGAGCAGTACTTC.

The chain combines TRBV9 with TRBJ2-7, with D hard to call. CDR3 size: 15 residues. CDR1 and CDR2 from the germline V gene are SGDLS and YYNGEE. Deletions cut 4 bases from V and 0 bases from J, with 14 bases between. The CDR3 sequence is CASSLTDRSSYEQYF. The CDR3, as DNA: TGTGCCAGCAGCTTAACCGACCGGAGCTCCTACGAGCAGTACTTC.

This chain uses TRBV7-9 with TRBJ1-1, with 7 positions matching TRBD1. In germline, CDR1 is SEHNR, CDR2 FQNEAQ (reference sequence). The CDR3 spans 16 residues. After removal of 3 bases from V and 5 bases from J, the junction contained 12 bases not matched to a gene. This chain's CDR3 is CASSFPELTGRTEAFF. CDR3 sequence (DNA): TGTGCCAGCAGCTTTCCCGAACTGACAGGGAGAACTGAAGCTTTCTTT.

The chain carries TRBV6-5 and TRBJ1-1; D may be TRBD1 (5 bases). This CDR3 has 14 residues. Trimming took 5 bases from V and 6 from J, leaving 16 bases between them. In germline, CDR1 is MNHEY, CDR2 SVGAGI. CDR3 protein: CASSRQLPLAEAFF. The CDR3, as DNA: TGTGCCAGCAGTCGACAGTTACCTCTGGCTGAAGCTTTCTTT.

The chain uses TRBV6-1 and TRBJ1-3; D is perhaps TRBD1 (5 bases). CDR1 and CDR2 from the germline V gene are MNHNS and SASEGT. The V end lost 4 bases, the J end lost 2 bases, and 15 bases lay between the germline ends. This CDR3 comprises 16 residues. The CDR3 DNA sequence: TGTGCCAGCAGTGGCATACAGGTGGGGACTGGAAACACCATATATTTT. Protein: CASSGIQVGTGNTIYF.

The rearrangement joins TRBV28 to TRBJ1-5; D call uncertain. Trimming took off 6 bases at V and 0 bases at J, with 9 bases between the two ends. Germline CDR1 reads MDHEN; CDR2 reads SYDVKM. The CDR3 covers 14 residues. Written as DNA, the CDR3 is TGTGCCAGCAGCCGGGTCAATAGCAATCAGCCCCAGCATTTT. Translation gives CASSRVNSNQPQHF.

The chain couples TRBV21-1 to TRBJ1-5; TRBD1 is the table's D call and was not checked against the DNA. TRBV21-1 is a documented pseudogene. The CDR3 is 17 amino acids. CDR3 sequence reads: CASTRTGVPNSNQPQHF. DNA of the CDR3: TGTGCCAGCACCCGGACAGGGGTTCCCAATAGCAATCAGCCCCAGCATTTT.

The sample holds one count of this clone. The chain joins TRBV10-1 to TRBJ2-2, with TRBD1 matching 8 bases. The germline V gene has CDR1 WNHNN and CDR2 SYGVQD (reference sequence). V shed 0 bases, J shed 7 bases, and the junction held 7 bases outside the gene matches. The CDR3 extends over 16 amino acids. The CDR3 region has the DNA TGCGCCAGCAGTGAGTCGACAGGGGTCCCTGGCGGGGAGCTGTTTTTT. Residues: CASSESTGVPGGELFF.

This sequence joins TRBV9 and TRBJ1-4, with 7 bases fitting TRBD1. CDR3 length: 13 amino acids. Trimming at V came to 2 bases and at J to 7 bases, leaving 2 bases not matched to a gene. Germline V gives CDR1 SGDLS, CDR2 YYNGEE. In DNA, the CDR3 is TGTGCCAGCAGCGTTAACAGGGGTGAAAAACTGTTTTTT. As protein: CASSVNRGEKLFF.

The V and J genes are TRBV11-2 and TRBJ1-1, with D unclear. The CDR3 consists of 13 residues. Trimming took off 5 bases at V and 5 bases at J, with 12 bases between the two ends. Germline V gives CDR1 SGHAT, CDR2 FQNNGV. The DNA for the CDR3 is TGTGCCAGCAGCCACCTTCCGCGGACTGAAGCTTTCTTT. Protein product: CASSHLPRTEAFF.

The chain employs TRBV7-9 and TRBJ2-1; 10 positions match TRBD2. From germline, CDR1 is SEHNR and CDR2 FQNEAQ (reference sequence). V lost 2 bases, J lost 8 bases, and 3 bases stayed unmatched. The CDR3 is 14 residues long. CDR3 coding DNA: TGTGCCAGCAGCTTAAGAGGACTAGCGGATGAGCAGTTCTTC. Its translation: CASSLRGLADEQFF.

Only a few counts were recorded for this clone. The genes are TRBV2 and TRBJ2-7; tentative D call: TRBD1 (6 bases). Germline CDR1 reads SNHLY; CDR2 reads FYNNEI. V lost 6 bases to trimming and J lost 3 bases, with 9 bases between them. The CDR3 runs to 12 residues. CDR3 protein: CASREDSYEQYF. The CDR3 DNA reads TGTGCCAGCAGAGAGGACAGCTACGAGCAGTACTTC.

This clone showed up just a few times. V and J are TRBV5-5 and TRBJ2-3; 7 bases fit TRBD1. J lost 4 bases, V lost 4 bases, and 3 bases had no gene match. The germline V gene encodes CDR1 SGHKS and CDR2 YYEKEE (reference sequence). The CDR3 runs to 13 residues. The CDR3 here is CASSPGGSDTQYF. The CDR3 bases are TGTGCCAGCAGCCCAGGGGGTTCAGATACGCAGTATTTT.

The count of this clone is one. The chain is built from TRBV5-5 and TRBJ1-5, with D hard to call. The CDR3 loop spans 14 amino acids. V dropped 3 bases and J dropped 0 bases, with 7 bases sitting between them. Germline CDR1 SGHKS, CDR2 YYEKEE (reference sequence). The DNA for the CDR3 is TGTGCCAGCAGCTCCTACGGTAGCAATCAGCCCCAGCATTTT. Encoded protein: CASSSYGSNQPQHF.